This T cell receptor beta chain comes out of a study of cytomegalovirus exposure and HLA in healthy donors. Vbeta (60) and Jbeta (13) primers were used in the PCR. Generated by immunoSEQ multiplex PCR, the TCRdb table keeps only in-frame clones and is missing some. The sample yields about 190,000 clones, more than 75% seen once. A remark on this clone: The antigen is unknown.

Healthy donors of bone marrow made up the group. Study-wide findings and caveats: The study put 150 or so TCR beta chains on its list as cytomegalovirus-associated. Later genetic work tied a missense DCLRE1C variant to beta-chain V and J trimming. Reportedly, TCR beta sequences accurately predicted HLA-A and HLA-B alleles in most subjects.

This CDR3 is built from 13 residues. Between the trimmed V and J ends, which lost 4 bases and 5 bases, there was a span of 12 bases. CDR1 and CDR2 (germline): SGDLS, YYNGEE. V usage is TRBV9 and J usage is TRBJ1-1; D uncertain. Sequencing used PBMCs. The TCR comes from a man in his forties in good health and CMV-seropositive. CDR3 sequence (DNA): TGTGCCAGCAGCCCAGGAGGGCGGACTGAAGCTTTCTTT. It is translated as CASSPGGRTEAFF.